Listed below are T cell receptor beta chains from one sample, sequenced in a study of cytomegalovirus exposure and HLA in healthy donors. Assay: immunoSEQ multiplex PCR; the TCRdb copy retains only in-frame clones and omits some. The sample has about 280,000 clones, approximately 90% seen once. The sample taken for sequencing was PBMCs. The receptors stem from a woman under 30 in good health and CMV-seronegative. CDR3s include the opening cysteine and the closing phenylalanine or tryptophan. The D gene is left open where the match is weak. Clone size is given for some rows only: seen once, a few or many times, or a class if the clone is expanded.

V	D	J	size	length	DNA	CDR3
TRBV5-6	TRBD1	TRBJ1-1	-	14	TGTGCCAGCAGCTTAAGGGGGCGATATACTGAAGCTTTCTTT	CASSLRGRYTEAFF
TRBV11-2	-	TRBJ1-2	-	15	TGTGCCAGCAGCTTAAGTGCGCAGGGGCTTTATGGCTACACCTTC	CASSLSAQGLYGYTF
TRBV5-1	-	TRBJ2-1	-	17	TGCGCCAGCAACTTTGCTAGCCGCTCAAGCTCCTACAATGAGCAGTTCTTC	CASNFASRSSSYNEQFF
TRBV28	-	TRBJ1-1	-	14	TGTGCCAGCAGTTTATCCACAGGGACCACTGAAGCTTTCTTT	CASSLSTGTTEAFF
TRBV29-1	TRBD2	TRBJ2-7	-	15	TGCAGCGTGACTAGCGGGTCGCTCTCTTTCTACGAGCAGTACTTC	CSVTSGSLSFYEQYF
TRBV5-6	-	TRBJ2-7	-	16	TGTGCCAGCAGCTTGGGAGTCGGACTCGAGTCCTACGAGCAGTACTTC	CASSLGVGLESYEQYF
TRBV6-6	TRBD1	TRBJ2-7	-	13	TGTGCCAGCAGTTTCGACAGGGCCTACGAGCAGTACTTC	CASSFDRAYEQYF
TRBV27	TRBD2	TRBJ2-1	-	16	TGTGCCAGCCTACCCGAGAGCGGGACCCTTTACAATGAGCAGTTCTTC	CASLPESGTLYNEQFF
TRBV5-6	-	TRBJ1-1	-	13	TGTGCCAGCAGCTTCGACAGTCCTGCCGAAGCTTTCTTT	CASSFDSPAEAFF
TRBV5-1	TRBD1	TRBJ2-7	-	15	TGCGCCAGCAGCTCATCCGGGACAGGCTCCTACGAGCAGTACTTC	CASSSSGTGSYEQYF
TRBV11-1	TRBD2	TRBJ2-1	once	15	TGTGCCAGCAGCCAGACTAGCGGGAGTTTCAATGAGCAGTTCTTC	CASSQTSGSFNEQFF
TRBV7-3	-	TRBJ1-1	-	14	TGTGCCAGCAGCTTATTCGGACAGTCCACTGAAGCTTTCTTT	CASSLFGQSTEAFF
TRBV25-1	-	TRBJ1-2	-	14	TGTGCCAGCAGCTTAGACAGCGTTAACTATGGCTACACCTTC	CASSLDSVNYGYTF
TRBV2	TRBD2	TRBJ2-3	-	17	TGTGCCAGCAGTGAACTCTGGGGGGGGACTAGCACAGATACGCAGTATTTT	CASSELWGGTSTDTQYF
TRBV7-3	TRBD2	TRBJ2-1	-	15	TGTGCCAGCAGCCTGCTAGCGGGAATTGGCAATGAGCAGTTCTTC	CASSLLAGIGNEQFF
TRBV5-4	-	TRBJ1-6	-	17	TGTGCCAGCAGCCCCACTCCTGACAGAAGCCTTAATTCACCCCTCCACTTT	CASSPTPDRSLNSPLHF
TRBV5-1	TRBD2	TRBJ2-3	-	14	TGCGCCAGCACCGAGGGACTAGCCGTGGATACGCAGTATTTT	CASTEGLAVDTQYF
TRBV2	TRBD1	TRBJ1-2	once	14	TGTGCCAGCATCGACCCGACAGGGGTCTATGGCTACACCTTC	CASIDPTGVYGYTF
TRBV6-6	-	TRBJ2-2	-	12	TGTGCCAGCAATGGGGCGGGATGGGAGCTGTTTTTT	CASNGAGWELFF
TRBV5-1	-	TRBJ2-2	-	15	TGCGCCAGCAGCTTTAGGACAGCGAACACCGGGGAGCTGTTTTTT	CASSFRTANTGELFF
TRBV9	TRBD1	TRBJ1-1	-	15	TGTGCCAGCAGCGGAAGGCCAGGGGGGAACACTGAAGCTTTCTTT	CASSGRPGGNTEAFF
TRBV2	-	TRBJ1-1	-	13	TGTGCCAGCAGGGGCAGGGGAAACACTGAAGCTTTCTTT	CASRGRGNTEAFF
TRBV28	-	TRBJ1-5	once	15	TGTGCCAGTTTAGGGGAGGGATATAGCAATCAGCCCCAGCATTTT	CASLGEGYSNQPQHF
TRBV7-8	TRBD2	TRBJ2-7	-	15	TGTGCCAGCAGCATGTCAGCGGGGGCGTCCTACGAGCAGTACTTC	CASSMSAGASYEQYF
TRBV28	TRBD2	TRBJ2-3	once	17	TGTGCCAGCAGTGGGATAACTAGCGGGGACAGCACAGATACGCAGTATTTT	CASSGITSGDSTDTQYF
TRBV5-1	TRBD2	TRBJ2-1	-	16	TGCGCCAGCAGCCCCGCGGGACTAGCGGGCTACAATGAGCAGTTCTTC	CASSPAGLAGYNEQFF
TRBV27	-	TRBJ2-3	-	16	TGTGCCAGCAGTTTACGACTGTTCTCTAGCACAGATACGCAGTATTTT	CASSLRLFSSTDTQYF
TRBV5-1	TRBD2	TRBJ2-3	-	19	TGCGCCAGCAGCTTGGCCTCCGGGACTAGCGGGGGCCCCGTGGATACGCAGTATTTT	CASSLASGTSGGPVDTQYF
TRBV9	-	TRBJ2-1	-	15	TGTGCCAGCAGCGTAGACTCTAGCTTAAACAATGAGCAGTTCTTC	CASSVDSSLNNEQFF
TRBV5-4	TRBD2	TRBJ2-4	-	18	TGTGCCAGCAGCTCTGGACTAGCGGGAGCGGGGGCCAAAAACATTCAGTACTTC	CASSSGLAGAGAKNIQYF